The 20 T cell receptor beta chains below all came from one sample that was sequenced in a study of early T cells in non-severe SARS-CoV-2 infection (dated by TCRdb to about 2021). Library preparation used 5' RACE. Instrument on record: NextSeq 500. The public reads were quality trimmed at Q25 with fastp and then assembled into clones with MiXCR by TCRdb, keeping productive beta chains. When rows share a CDR3 protein, they turn into one entry using the most common DNA and genes. Present in this sample are some 50,000 distinct CDR3 sequences, around 8.4% of which were seen just once. Clones ranked in the top ten supply approximately 4% of the sample. The specimen was whole blood. These receptors all stem from an adult who was a healthcare worker with PCR-confirmed SARS-CoV-2 infection or an uninfected control (not recorded which).

This clonotype was counted many times. The rearrangement links TRBV7-9 to TRBJ2-3; D ambiguous. With 5 bases removed from V and 7 bases from J, the gap between germline ends came to 10 bases. Germline CDR1 and CDR2: SEHNR and FQNEAQ (reference sequence). This CDR3 spans 12 amino acids. CDR3 in amino acids: CASSPKWNTQYF. The CDR3 DNA reads TGTGCCAGCAGCCCCAAATGGAATACGCAGTATTTT.

This clonotype was recorded a few times. The rearrangement joins TRBV4-3 to TRBJ2-7; D might be TRBD2 (7 bases). In germline, CDR1 is LGHNA, CDR2 YSLEER. This CDR3 has 13 amino acids. Trimming cost V 5 bases and J 7 bases, with 15 bases left between them. The CDR3 coding sequence is TGCGCCAGCAGCTTCAATCGGGGGGCTGAGCAGTACTTC. This codes for CASSFNRGAEQYF.

The table lists this clonotype with many counts. V usage is TRBV10-3 and J usage is TRBJ1-3; perhaps TRBD1 as D (6 bases). CDR1 is ENHRY, CDR2 SYGVKD, per germline. The CDR3 loop spans 14 amino acids. Trimming removed 6 bases at V and 0 bases at J, with 9 bases between. The CDR3 DNA reads as TGTGCCATCAGAGGGGGAAGCTCTGGAAACACCATATATTTT. This translates into CAIRGGSSGNTIYF.

This clonotype was seen at least ten times. The genes are TRBV20-1 and TRBJ1-5; D possibly corresponds to TRBD1 (6 bases). V lost 5 bases, J lost 7 bases, and 18 bases lay in between. Germline CDR1 is DFQATT and CDR2 is SNEGSKA (reference sequence). The CDR3 spans 14 residues. DNA for the CDR3: TGCAGTGCTCAACCGGCCACAGGGTTCCAGCCCCAGCATTTT. Protein product: CSAQPATGFQPQHF.

This clonotype has at least ten counts. The chain recombines TRBV11-2 with TRBJ2-1, with TRBD2 identical over 8 bases. Germline V gene data show CDR1 as SGHAT and CDR2 as FQNNGV. V was pared by 1 base and J by 1 base, with 3 bases of the junction left unmatched. The CDR3 runs 16 residues. In DNA, the CDR3 is TGTGCCAGCAGCTTAGTGCGGGAGGTTTCCTACAATGAGCAGTTCTTC. Encoded protein: CASSLVREVSYNEQFF. Variable domain in full (rest from reference TRBV11-2 and TRBJ2-1): EAGVAQSPRYKIIEKRQSVAFWCNPISGHATLYWYQQILGQGPKLLIQFQNNGVVDDSQLPKDRFSAERLKGVDSTLKIQPAKLEDSAVYLCASSLVREVSYNEQFFGPGTRLTVL.

In its sample, this clonotype was seen many times. The chain is built from TRBV20-1 and TRBJ2-7; 8 positions agree with TRBD2. The germline gives CDR1 DFQATT, CDR2 SNEGSKA (reference sequence). CDR3 size: 15 residues. Trimming removed 6 bases from V and 4 bases from J; junction bases left unmatched: 14. Here the CDR3 reads CSASHGGGIRYEQYF. CDR3 nucleotides: TGCAGTGCGTCACACGGGGGGGGAATAAGGTACGAGCAGTACTTC.

This clonotype occurred a few times. This chain joins TRBV6-2 or TRBV6-3 and TRBJ1-2; D call uncertain. Germline V gives CDR1 MNHEY, CDR2 SVGEGT. V was clipped by 4 bases and J by 5 bases, with 5 bases between them. This CDR3 contains 11 residues. The CDR3 sequence: CASSSIYGYTF. The CDR3 DNA reads TGTGCCAGCAGTTCGATATATGGCTACACCTTC.

Many counts were recorded for this clonotype. V and J are TRBV6-5 and TRBJ2-3, with D hard to call. The CDR3 loop spans 11 amino acids. Between the trimmed V and J ends, which lost 0 bases and 11 bases, there was a span of 6 bases. Germline V gene sequence: CDR1 MNHEY, CDR2 SVGAGI. CDR3 nucleotides: TGTGCCAGCAGTTACTCCGACATGCAGTATTTT. Translated, it gives CASSYSDMQYF.

CDR3: CASSPDRGRAEQYF. The CDR3 nucleotides read TGTGCCAGCAGCCCGGACAGGGGGCGGGCCGAGCAGTACTTC. The V call is TRBV2, the J call TRBJ2-7, with 11 bases identical to TRBD1. This CDR3 has 14 amino acids. CDR1 and CDR2 (germline): SNHLY, FYNNEI. The trim removed 6 bases at V and 6 bases at J, leaving 7 bases unmatched.

This clonotype was counted at least ten times. The rearrangement uses TRBV10-3 and TRBJ1-2; 9 positions match TRBD1. The CDR3 has 17 amino acids. Looked up from germline, CDR1 is ENHRY and CDR2 is SYGVKD. The J segment lost 8 bases and the V segment lost 4 bases, leaving 17 bases of the junction unmatched. CDR3 amino acids: CAISAKASGQGQEGYTF. The DNA of the CDR3 is TGTGCCATCAGTGCAAAAGCTTCCGGACAGGGGCAAGAGGGCTACACCTTC.

In its sample, this clonotype was seen many times. This sequence joins TRBV7-8 and TRBJ2-7, with a weak D call TRBD1 (5 bases). The V gene lost 6 bases and the J gene lost 3 bases, with 15 bases spanning the gap. The germline V gene has CDR1 SGHVS and CDR2 FQNEAQ. There are 14 residues in the CDR3. The chain's CDR3 is CASRTDSPGYEQYF. The CDR3 DNA is TGTGCCAGCAGAACCGACAGTCCCGGCTACGAGCAGTACTTC.

There are many counts of this clonotype. The chain links TRBV4-3 to TRBJ2-2; tentative D call: TRBD2 (6 bases). Germline V CDR1 and CDR2: LGHNA, YSLEER. CDR3 length: 16 residues. Trimming pared 0 bases from V and 4 bases from J, leaving 12 bases between. The CDR3 loop is CASSQDLLASTGELFF. CDR3 nucleotides: TGCGCCAGCAGCCAAGATCTCCTAGCGAGCACCGGGGAGCTGTTTTTT.

Many counts were recorded for this clonotype. The chain links TRBV7-2 to TRBJ2-7, with TRBD1 as a possible D gene (6 bases). The length of the CDR3 is 14 residues. Trimming stripped 3 bases from V and 2 bases from J, with 11 bases between. CDR1 SGHTA and CDR2 FQGNSA come from the germline V gene. The CDR3 region is CASSFDWTAYEQYF. The CDR3 nucleotides are TGTGCCAGCAGCTTTGATTGGACAGCCTACGAGCAGTACTTC.

This clonotype was picked up many times. The rearrangement joins TRBV20-1 to TRBJ1-5; no firm D call. Trimming took 1 base from V and 4 from J, leaving 8 bases between them. Germline V lookup: CDR1 DFQATT, CDR2 SNEGSKA (reference sequence). The CDR3 covers 13 residues. CDR3 nucleotide sequence: TGCAGTGCTAGAGTACGGTCTAATCAGCCCCAGCATTTT. It translates to CSARVRSNQPQHF.

Only a few counts were recorded for this clonotype. This chain connects TRBV5-1 to TRBJ2-5; D remains ambiguous. Germline V CDR1 and CDR2: SGHRS, YFSETQ. This CDR3 spans 15 amino acids. Trimming cost V 0 bases and J 3 bases, with 12 bases left between them. The CDR3 reads CASSLAPTSEETQYF. The CDR3 DNA is TGCGCCAGCAGCTTGGCCCCCACCTCAGAAGAGACCCAGTACTTC.

The table lists this clonotype with a few counts. The gene calls are TRBV12-3 or TRBV12-4 and TRBJ2-1; 7 bases line up with TRBD1. The CDR3 is made up of 15 amino acids. The V segment lost 6 bases and the J segment 4 bases; nucleotides outside the gene matches: 9. The CDR3 nucleotides read TGTGCCAGCAGCATACAGGGGAGAGGATACAATGAGCAGTTCTTC. Amino acids: CASSIQGRGYNEQFF.

This clonotype appeared many times. The chain uses TRBV7-2 and TRBJ1-1, with 9 positions matching TRBD1. The ends lost 2 bases at V and 5 bases at J; junction bases unmatched: 6. This CDR3 contains 15 residues. CDR1 SGHTA and CDR2 FQGNSA come from the germline V gene. This chain's CDR3 is CASSLIGTGRTEAFF. The CDR3, as DNA: TGTGCCAGCAGCTTAATAGGGACAGGGAGGACTGAAGCTTTCTTT. Full variable domain (outside the CDR3, taken from reference TRBV7-2 and TRBJ1-1): GAGVSQSPSNKVTEKGKDVELRCDPISGHTALYWYRQSLGQGLEFLIYFQGNSAPDKSGLPSDRFSAERTGGSVSTLTIQRTQQEDSAVYLCASSLIGTGRTEAFFGQGTRLTVV.

This clonotype has at least ten counts. V is TRBV20-1 and J is TRBJ2-1; 8 positions agree with TRBD2. CDR1 DFQATT and CDR2 SNEGSKA come from the germline V gene (reference sequence). The CDR3 runs to 16 residues. Losses at the gene ends were 2 bases for V and 0 bases for J; bases not matched to a gene: 6. The CDR3 DNA reads as TGCAGTGCTAGATCCTTTAGCGGGGCCTCCTACAATGAGCAGTTCTTC. It yields the protein CSARSFSGASYNEQFF.

This clonotype showed up many times. This chain links TRBV7-6 with TRBJ2-1; D remains ambiguous. The length of the CDR3 is 13 residues. V dropped 2 bases and J dropped 5 bases, with 7 bases sitting between them. Germline V lookup: CDR1 SGHVS, CDR2 FNYEAQ. CDR3 loop: CASSLSLNNEQFF. The CDR3 DNA is TGTGCCAGCAGCTTATCCCTAAACAATGAGCAGTTCTTC.

The chain has TRBV7-2 and TRBJ1-1; D might be TRBD1 (6 bases). Trimming took 5 bases from V and 11 from J, leaving 15 bases between them. Germline V gene data show CDR1 as SGHTA and CDR2 as FQGNSA. This CDR3 is 12 amino acids long. CDR3 DNA sequence: TGTGCCAGCAGCCCAGTCAGGGGCAGCGCTTTCTTT. The encoded protein is CASSPVRGSAFF.